This T cell receptor (beta chain) was profiled in a study of Ad26.COV2.S vaccination and SARS-CoV-2 variants. This clone has only one observation. Stated treatment: around 19 received Ad26.COV2.S at low or high dose, single or two shots; 5 received placebo; per-sample allocation not given. Sampling was performed 63 days after the first vaccine or placebo injection. Germline V CDR1 and CDR2: SGHTA, FQGNSA. This CDR3 is built from 15 residues. The trim removed 4 bases at V and 4 bases at J, leaving 5 bases unmatched. Using immunoSEQ multiplex PCR, the repertoire was profiled, and TCRdb retains in-frame clones only, with some absent. Among just under 250,000 clones listed, around 87% were seen once.

This chain connects TRBV7-2 to TRBJ1-2; TRBD1 agrees at 11 bases. The starting material was peripheral blood, obtained in a trial of Ad26.COV2.S vaccine versus placebo. The sequence derives from a person aged 18-60 years who received the Ad26.COV2.S COVID-19 vaccine or a placebo. CDR3 sequence: CASSSGQGEFYGYTF. In DNA, the CDR3 is TGTGCCAGCAGCTCGGGACAGGGGGAATTCTATGGCTACACCTTC. Combining the CDR3 with reference TRBV7-2 and TRBJ1-2 gives the whole variable domain GAGVSQSPSNKVTEKGKDVELRCDPISGHTALYWYRQSLGQGLEFLIYFQGNSAPDKSGLPSDRFSAERTGGSVSTLTIQRTQQEDSAVYLCASSSGQGEFYGYTFGSGTRLTVV.